Described below is a single TCR beta chain sequence and its context. The antigen remains undetermined. Over chemoradiotherapy, repertoires were sampled more than once. Trimming took 1 base from V and 6 from J; bases not matched to a gene: 10. The germline V gene has CDR1 SEHNR and CDR2 FQNEAQ (reference sequence). The CDR3 has 16 residues. Repertoires were generated with immunoSEQ multiplex PCR, while TCRdb's copy carries only in-frame clones and drops some. The table has over 10,000 clones, nearly 90% seen once. The source of the sample is a study of chemoradiotherapy in HPV16-positive cancers. Study-wide findings and caveats: HPV-specific T cells were functionally defined from only a couple of HPV16-positive patients. Non-HPV-specific T cells did not expand in tumors during treatment, whereas candidate HPV-specific clones and E7-related motifs did.

The origin of this receptor is a human donor with HPV-associated anogenital cancer. The sequenced sample was blood, obtained from a patient who underwent chemoradiotherapy. This rearrangement joins TRBV7-9 to TRBJ1-2; 8 positions agree with TRBD1. As DNA, the CDR3 is TGTGCCAGCAGCTTAGACTACTTTGGACAGGGAGATGGCTACACCTTC. Amino acid sequence: CASSLDYFGQGDGYTF.